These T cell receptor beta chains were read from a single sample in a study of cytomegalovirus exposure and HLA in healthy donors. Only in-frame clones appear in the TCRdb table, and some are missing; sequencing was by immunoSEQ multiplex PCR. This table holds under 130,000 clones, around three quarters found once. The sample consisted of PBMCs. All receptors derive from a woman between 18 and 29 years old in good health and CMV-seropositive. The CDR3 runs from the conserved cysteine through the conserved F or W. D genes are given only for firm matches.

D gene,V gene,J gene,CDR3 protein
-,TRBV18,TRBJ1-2,CASSHKTGYGYTF
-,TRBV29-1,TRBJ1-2,CSVEILRQTYGYTF
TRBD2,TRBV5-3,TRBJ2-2,CARSGTYSVSGSTGELFF
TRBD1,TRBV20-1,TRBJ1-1,CSAAGTGQAFF
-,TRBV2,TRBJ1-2,CASRSNKGRTYDYTF
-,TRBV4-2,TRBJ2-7,CASSQDTPRDFSYEQYF
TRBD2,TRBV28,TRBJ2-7,CASSRSAGGSYEQYF
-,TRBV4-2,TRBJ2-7,CASSQEKYSSYEQYF
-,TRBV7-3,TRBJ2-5,CASSLWGGVQETQYF
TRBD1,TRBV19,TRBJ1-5,CASSAPGTVSPPQHF
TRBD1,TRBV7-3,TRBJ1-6,CASSNSGGLGSPLHF
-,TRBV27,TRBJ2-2,CASSLRGTGELFF
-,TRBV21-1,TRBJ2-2,CASSKSSTDRGAKTGELFF
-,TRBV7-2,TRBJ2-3,CASSFTRGTDTQYF
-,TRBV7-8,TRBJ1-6,CASSLGGDVSPLHF
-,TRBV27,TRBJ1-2,CASTWSSNPASYGYTF
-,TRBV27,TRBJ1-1,CASSLLGANTEAFF
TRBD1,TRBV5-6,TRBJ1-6,CASSPGTGGSPLHF
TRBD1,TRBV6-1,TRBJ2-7,CASSRDRPYEQYF
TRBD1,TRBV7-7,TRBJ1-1,CASSRLGTGGLGGTEAFF
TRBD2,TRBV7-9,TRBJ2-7,CASSSTRLARAYEQYF
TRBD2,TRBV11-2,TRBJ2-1,CASSLVVGRESSRQFF
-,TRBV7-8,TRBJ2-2,CASSFSGTGELFF
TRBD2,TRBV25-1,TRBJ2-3,CASSESSGRATDTQYF
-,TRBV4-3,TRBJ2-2,CASSRASANTGELFF
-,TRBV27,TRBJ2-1,CASSASLEQFF
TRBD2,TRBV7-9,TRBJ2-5,CASSWGGDPYQETQYF
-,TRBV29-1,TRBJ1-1,CSVQDTQGTEAFF
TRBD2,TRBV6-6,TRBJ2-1,CASRSGTSDYNEQFF
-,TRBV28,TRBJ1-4,CASSTVWSGNLEKLFF
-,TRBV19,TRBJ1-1,CASSIARRNTEAFF
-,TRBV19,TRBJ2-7,CASSITSYYEQYF
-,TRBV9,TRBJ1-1,CASSVGHRNTEAFF
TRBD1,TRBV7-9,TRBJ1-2,CASSSMGTGPGGYTF
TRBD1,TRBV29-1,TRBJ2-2,CSVGTGGPGELFF
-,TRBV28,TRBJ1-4,CATGGTANEKLFF
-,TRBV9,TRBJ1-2,CASKGSGYTF
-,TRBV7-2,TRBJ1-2,CASSLVPQGSYGYTF
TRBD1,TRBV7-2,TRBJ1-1,CASSFRSGGDTEAFF
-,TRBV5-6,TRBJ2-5,CASSLGGLETQYF
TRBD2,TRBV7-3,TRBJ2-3,CASSPLAGASTDTQYF
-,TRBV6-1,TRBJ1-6,CASSQGSSPLHF
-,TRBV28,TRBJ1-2,CASRERIYGYTF
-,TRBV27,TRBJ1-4,CASSLSISGSGVGEKLFF
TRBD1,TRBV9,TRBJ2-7,CASSVGFQDRVNEQYF
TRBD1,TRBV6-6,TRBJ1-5,CASSKQGAQGRPQHF
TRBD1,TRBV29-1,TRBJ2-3,CSVEDWTGSTDTQYF
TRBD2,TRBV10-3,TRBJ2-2,CAISPGSGGRGGELFF
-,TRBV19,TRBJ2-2,CASSRPGNTGELFF
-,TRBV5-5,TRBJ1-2,CASSLVRQVGYHGYTF
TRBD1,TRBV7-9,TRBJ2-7,CASSLTGASSYEQYF